The 8 T cell receptor beta chains below come from one sample, sequenced in a study of blood T cells in healthy people across ages. A second roughly 7 to 11 cycle PCR used barcoded and J-beta primers. TCRdb ran MiXCR on the 5' RACE reads and lists one entry per CDR3 protein. The sample has around 1.5 million distinct CDR3 sequences, approximately 42% seen once. Sequencing input: blood. The receptors come from a woman aged 18-30 years in good health.

The V gene is TRBV9, the J gene TRBJ2-2; D unclear. The CDR3 length is 14 residues. V lost 2 bases to trimming and J lost 6 bases, with 11 bases between them. Germline loops: CDR1 SGDLS, CDR2 YYNGEE. In nucleotides, the CDR3 is TGTGCCAGCAGCGTTGCCCCCCATTCCGGGGAGCTGTTTTTT. This translates into CASSVAPHSGELFF. Full variable domain (outside the CDR3, taken from reference TRBV9 and TRBJ2-2): DSGVTQTPKHLITATGQRVTLRCSPRSGDLSVYWYQQSLDQGLQFLIQYYNGEERAKGNILERFSAQQFPDLHSELNLSSLELGDSALYFCASSVAPHSGELFFGEGSRLTVL.

Written as DNA, the CDR3 is TGTGCCAGCCGCGGGACTAGCGGTCCCGACCCCCATGAGCAGTTCTTC. Residues: CASRGTSGPDPHEQFF. The chain carries TRBV14 and TRBJ2-1; TRBD2 matches 11 bases. V was clipped by 8 bases and J by 8 bases; unmatched bases: 14. The CDR3 totals 16 residues. CDR1 is SGHDN and CDR2 is FVKESK in the germline V gene.

This chain uses TRBV12-3 or TRBV12-4 with TRBJ1-5; TRBD1 is a possible D gene (5 bases). There are 14 residues in the CDR3. V lost 7 bases to trimming and J lost 6 bases, with 16 bases between them. For the CDR3, the DNA is TGTGCCAGCACATTCGGCAGGGCTAGTCAGCCCCAGCATTTT. The encoded protein is CASTFGRASQPQHF.

The chain employs TRBV27 and TRBJ2-4, with D maybe TRBD2 (6 bases). The J call is in doubt because the DNA end fits TRBJ2-7 better. From germline, CDR1 is MNHEY and CDR2 SMNVEV (reference sequence). CDR3 length equals 14 residues. In DNA form, the CDR3 reads TGTGCCAGCAGACCCAACGGGAGCCCCTACGAGCAGTACTTC. Translation gives CASRPNGSPYEQYF.

The chain joins TRBV12-3 or TRBV12-4 to TRBJ2-7, with TRBD2 identical over 7 bases. The V segment lost 2 bases and the J segment 3 bases; nucleotides outside the gene matches: 4. The CDR3 runs 14 residues. The CDR3 region is CASSLRGLVYEQYF. CDR3 nucleotides: TGTGCCAGCAGTTTACGTGGACTAGTCTACGAGCAGTACTTC.

The chain combines TRBV27 with TRBJ2-7; no clear D. The J call is uncertain, as TRBJ2-5 better fits the DNA end. Germline CDR1 MNHEY, CDR2 SMNVEV (reference sequence). This CDR3 comprises 14 residues. The CDR3 region is CASSSSDSPGTQYF. In nucleotides, the CDR3 is TGTGCCAGCAGTTCTAGTGACTCCCCCGGGACCCAGTACTTC.

This chain uses TRBV3-1 with TRBJ1-2; D is possibly TRBD1 (6 bases). CDR1 is LGHDT, CDR2 YNNKEL, per germline (reference sequence). Trimming pared 3 bases from V and 0 bases from J, leaving 11 bases between. The CDR3 sequence is 15 residues long. This CDR3 reads CASSQGGPSNYGYTF. In DNA, the CDR3 is TGTGCCAGCAGCCAGGGGGGGCCGTCTAACTATGGCTACACCTTC.

This clonotype was counted between two and nine times. V is TRBV2 and J is TRBJ2-5, with 9 nucleotides matching TRBD1. The CDR3 spans 15 residues. Per germline, CDR1 SNHLY and CDR2 FYNNEI. After removal of 4 bases from V and 5 bases from J, the junction contained 8 bases not matched to a gene. DNA of the CDR3: TGTGCCAGCAGTGTGGAACAGGGGGCTTGGGAGACCCAGTACTTC. Encoded protein: CASSVEQGAWETQYF.